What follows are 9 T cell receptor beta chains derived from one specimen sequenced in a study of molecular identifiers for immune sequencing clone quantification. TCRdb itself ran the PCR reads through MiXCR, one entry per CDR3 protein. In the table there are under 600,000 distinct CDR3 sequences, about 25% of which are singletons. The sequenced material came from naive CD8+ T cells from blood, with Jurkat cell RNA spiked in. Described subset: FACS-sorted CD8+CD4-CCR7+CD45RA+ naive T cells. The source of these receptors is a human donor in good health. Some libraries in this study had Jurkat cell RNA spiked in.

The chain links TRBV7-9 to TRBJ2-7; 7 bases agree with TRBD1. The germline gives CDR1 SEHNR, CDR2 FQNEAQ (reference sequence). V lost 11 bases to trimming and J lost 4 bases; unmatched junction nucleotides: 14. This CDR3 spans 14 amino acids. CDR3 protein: CASLGDSAAYEQYF. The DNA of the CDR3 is TGTGCCTCACTTGGGGACAGCGCCGCTTACGAGCAGTACTTC.

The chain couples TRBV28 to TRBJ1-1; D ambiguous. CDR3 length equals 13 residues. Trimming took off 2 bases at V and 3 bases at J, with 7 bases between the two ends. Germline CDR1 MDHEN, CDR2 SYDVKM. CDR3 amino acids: CASSLRRDTEAFF. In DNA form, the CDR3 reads TGTGCCAGCAGTTTACGAAGGGACACTGAAGCTTTCTTT.

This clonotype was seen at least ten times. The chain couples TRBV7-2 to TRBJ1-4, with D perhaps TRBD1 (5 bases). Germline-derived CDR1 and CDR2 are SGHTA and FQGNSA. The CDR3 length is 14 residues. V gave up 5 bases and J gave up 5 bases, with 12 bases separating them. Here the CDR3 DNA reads TGTGCCAGCAGCCAAGTGACAGTAAATGAAAAACTGTTTTTT. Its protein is CASSQVTVNEKLFF.

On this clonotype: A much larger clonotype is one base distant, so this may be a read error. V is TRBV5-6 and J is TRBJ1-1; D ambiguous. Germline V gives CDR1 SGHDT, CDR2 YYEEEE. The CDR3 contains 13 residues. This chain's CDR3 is CASNMDGNTEASF. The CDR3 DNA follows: TGTGCCAGCAACATGGACGGGAACACTGAAGCTTCCTTT.

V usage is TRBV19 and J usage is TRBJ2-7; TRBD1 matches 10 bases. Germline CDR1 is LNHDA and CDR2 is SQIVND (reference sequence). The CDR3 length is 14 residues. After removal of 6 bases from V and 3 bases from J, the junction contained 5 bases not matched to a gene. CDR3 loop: CASRIGTGDYEQYF. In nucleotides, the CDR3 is TGTGCCAGTAGGATCGGGACAGGGGACTACGAGCAGTACTTC.

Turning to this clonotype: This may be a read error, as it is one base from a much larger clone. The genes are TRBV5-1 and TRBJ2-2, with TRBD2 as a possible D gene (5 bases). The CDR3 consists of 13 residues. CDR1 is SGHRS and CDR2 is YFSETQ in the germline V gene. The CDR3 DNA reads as TGCGCCAGCAGAAGTGACTCGACCGGGGAGCTGCTTTTT. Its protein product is CASRSDSTGELLF. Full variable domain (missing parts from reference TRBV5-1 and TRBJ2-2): KAGVTQTPRYLIKTRGQQVTLSCSPISGHRSVSWYQQTPGQGLQFLFEYFSETQRNKGNFPGRFSGRQFSNSRSEMNVSTLELGDSALYLCASRSDSTGELLFGEGSRLTVL.

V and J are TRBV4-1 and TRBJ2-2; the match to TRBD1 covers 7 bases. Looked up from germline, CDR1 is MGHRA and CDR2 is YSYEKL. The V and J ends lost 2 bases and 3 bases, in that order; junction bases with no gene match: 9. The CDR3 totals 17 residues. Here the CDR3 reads CASSQRALGQYTGELFF. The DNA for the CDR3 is TGCGCCAGCAGCCAAAGAGCGCTGGGACAGTACACCGGGGAGCTGTTTTTT.

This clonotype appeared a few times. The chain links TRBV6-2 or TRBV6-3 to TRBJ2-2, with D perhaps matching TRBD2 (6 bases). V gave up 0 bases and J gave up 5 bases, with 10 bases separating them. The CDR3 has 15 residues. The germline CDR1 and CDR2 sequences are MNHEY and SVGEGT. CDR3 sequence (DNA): TGTGCCAGCAGTTACTCTCGGGGGAGTACCGGGGAGCTGTTTTTT. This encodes CASSYSRGSTGELFF.

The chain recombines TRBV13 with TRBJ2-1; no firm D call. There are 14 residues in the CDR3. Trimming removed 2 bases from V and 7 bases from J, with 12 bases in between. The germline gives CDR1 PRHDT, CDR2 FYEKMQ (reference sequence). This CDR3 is CASSLRTGKNEQFF. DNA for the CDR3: TGTGCCAGCAGCTTAAGGACCGGAAAAAATGAGCAGTTCTTC.